This TCR beta chain emerged from a study of blood T cell repertoires in COVID-19. The germline V gene encodes CDR1 MNHNY and CDR2 SVGAGI (reference sequence). V gave up 8 bases and J gave up 6 bases, with 17 bases separating them. This CDR3 comprises 14 residues. Clones were sequenced by immunoSEQ multiplex PCR, and TCRdb holds only the in-frame ones, with some missing. The sample carries over 200,000 clones, 88% recorded once. The specimen was peripheral blood. The chain employs TRBV6-6 and TRBJ1-5; D is uncertain. The source is a man between 18 and 29 years old with active or convalescent COVID-19. The CDR3 loop is CASGPNWAAQPQHF. CDR3 sequence (DNA): TGTGCCAGCGGCCCTAACTGGGCCGCTCAGCCCCAGCATTTT.